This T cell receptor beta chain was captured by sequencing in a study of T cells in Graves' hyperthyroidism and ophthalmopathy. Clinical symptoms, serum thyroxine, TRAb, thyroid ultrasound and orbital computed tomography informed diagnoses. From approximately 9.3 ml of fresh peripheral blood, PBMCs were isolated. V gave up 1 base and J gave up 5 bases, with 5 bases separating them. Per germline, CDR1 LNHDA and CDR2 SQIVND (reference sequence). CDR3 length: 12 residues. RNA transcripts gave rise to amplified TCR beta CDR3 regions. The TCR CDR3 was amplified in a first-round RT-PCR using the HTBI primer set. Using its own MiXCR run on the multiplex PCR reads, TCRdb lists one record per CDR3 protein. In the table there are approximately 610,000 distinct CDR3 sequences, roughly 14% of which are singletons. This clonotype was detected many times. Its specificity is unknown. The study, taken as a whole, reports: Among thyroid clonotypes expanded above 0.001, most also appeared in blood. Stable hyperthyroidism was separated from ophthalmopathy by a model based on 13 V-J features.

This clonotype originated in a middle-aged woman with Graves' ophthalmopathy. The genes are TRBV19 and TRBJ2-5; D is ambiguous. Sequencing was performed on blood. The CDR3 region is CASSIGFETQYF. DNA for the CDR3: TGTGCCAGTAGTATAGGGTTTGAGACCCAGTACTTC.